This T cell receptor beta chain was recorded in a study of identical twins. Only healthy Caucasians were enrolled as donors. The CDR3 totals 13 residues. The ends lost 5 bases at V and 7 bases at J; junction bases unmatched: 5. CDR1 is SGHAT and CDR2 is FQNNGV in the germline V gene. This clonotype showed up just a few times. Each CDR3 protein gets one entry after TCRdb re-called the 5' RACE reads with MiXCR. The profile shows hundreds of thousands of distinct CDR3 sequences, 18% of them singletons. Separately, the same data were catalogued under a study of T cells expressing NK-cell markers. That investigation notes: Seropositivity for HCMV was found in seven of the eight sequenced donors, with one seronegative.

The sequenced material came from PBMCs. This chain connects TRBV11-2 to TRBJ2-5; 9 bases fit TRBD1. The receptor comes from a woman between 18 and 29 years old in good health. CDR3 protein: CASSPGTGRTQYF. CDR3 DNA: TGTGCCAGCAGCCCGGGGACAGGGAGGACCCAGTACTTC.